These 8 T cell receptor beta chains share one sample of origin, sequenced in a study of Ad26.COV2.S vaccination and SARS-CoV-2 variants. Clones were read by immunoSEQ multiplex PCR, and TCRdb kept only the in-frame ones, dropping some. This repertoire shows over 450,000 clones, about nine tenths found once; its top ten account for about 1.5%. Sample treatment: approximately 18 received Ad26.COV2.S at low or high dose, single or two shots; a few received placebo; per-sample allocation not given. Sampling was performed 63 days after the first vaccine or placebo injection. Sequences were derived from peripheral blood, sampled in a trial of Ad26.COV2.S vaccine versus placebo. These receptors were collected from a person between 18 and 60 years old who received the Ad26.COV2.S COVID-19 vaccine or a placebo.

There are a few counts of this clone. The V gene is TRBV18, the J gene TRBJ1-5, with 7 bases that match TRBD1. V gave up 6 bases and J gave up 4 bases; unmatched junction bases: 6. The CDR3 loop spans 14 amino acids. Germline V CDR1 and CDR2: KGHSH, LQKENI. The CDR3 is CASSQGQLNQPQHF. CDR3 DNA sequence: TGTGCCAGCTCTCAGGGACAGCTTAATCAGCCCCAGCATTTT.

This chain connects TRBV27 to TRBJ2-3, with 9 bases matching TRBD1. The CDR3 covers 15 residues. V shed 5 bases, J shed 4 bases, and the junction held 7 bases outside the gene matches. Germline CDR1 MNHEY, CDR2 SMNVEV (reference sequence). The CDR3 here is CASSNDRGYPDTQYF. DNA for the CDR3: TGTGCCAGCAGTAACGACAGGGGGTATCCAGATACGCAGTATTTT.

As to this clone: Other DNA sequences in the same sample also yield this CDR3. The rearrangement links TRBV19 to TRBJ2-7; 9 bases match TRBD1. V shed 3 bases and J 2 bases; nucleotides not matched to a gene: 5. This CDR3 has 15 residues. The germline V gene encodes CDR1 LNHDA and CDR2 SQIVND (reference sequence). The CDR3 DNA reads as TGTGCCAGTAGTATCGTTGGGACAGGGCCCTACGAGCAGTACTTC. It translates to CASSIVGTGPYEQYF.

This clone was picked up one time. The rearrangement uses TRBV11-1 and TRBJ2-3; D possibly corresponds to TRBD1 (6 bases). The germline gives CDR1 SGHAT, CDR2 FQDESV (reference sequence). V lost 1 base to trimming and J lost 5 bases, with 13 bases between them. This CDR3 comprises 15 residues. The CDR3 region is CASSLDLGAGDTQYF. CDR3 bases: TGTGCCAGCAGCTTAGATTTGGGGGCGGGAGATACGCAGTATTTT.

CDR3: CASSDGSGRRVQETQYF. The CDR3 region has the DNA TGTGCCAGCAGTGACGGTAGCGGGCGCCGAGTACAAGAGACCCAGTACTTC. The J gene is TRBJ2-5, the V gene TRBV25-1; TRBD2 matches at 7 bases. This CDR3 has 17 residues. In germline, CDR1 is MGHDK, CDR2 SYGVNS. Trimming at V came to 3 bases and at J to 2 bases, leaving 12 bases not matched to a gene.

The chain combines TRBV6-5 with TRBJ1-1, with D perhaps matching TRBD1 (6 bases). Looked up from germline, CDR1 is MNHEY and CDR2 is SVGAGI. The CDR3 runs to 15 residues. Trimming took off 2 bases at V and 4 bases at J, with 14 bases between the two ends. CDR3 nucleotide sequence: TGTGCCAGCAGTTACGCTGGGGGGGCGACCACTGAAGCTTTCTTT. Translated: CASSYAGGATTEAFF.

This sequence joins TRBV18 and TRBJ1-2, with D unresolved. CDR3 length equals 13 residues. Germline CDR1 and CDR2: KGHSH and LQKENI. V lost 6 bases and J lost 2, with 10 bases in between. This CDR3 reads CASSPGKNYGYTF. CDR3 bases: TGTGCCAGCTCGCCCGGGAAGAACTATGGCTACACCTTC.

The chain links TRBV20-1 to TRBJ1-1; D not resolved. Trimming left V 3 bases short and J 4 bases short, with 12 bases between. Germline loops: CDR1 DFQATT, CDR2 SNEGSKA (reference sequence). The CDR3 length is 13 residues. The CDR3 loop is CSASLAYTTEAFF. The CDR3 DNA reads as TGCAGTGCTAGTCTGGCGTATACCACTGAAGCTTTCTTT.